The subject of this entry is one T cell receptor beta chain. Its antigen is not identified. An approximately 0.45-1 mL peripheral blood aliquot was taken intraoperatively from four of eight donors. Blood DNA came from all available leukocytes, not a fixed cell number. This table comes from immunoSEQ multiplex PCR, and its TCRdb copy is limited to in-frame clones, with some not included. The top ten clones hold around 6% of a sample with tens of thousands of clones, 94% of them seen once. This CDR3 is built from 15 residues. Trimming took 5 bases from V and 1 from J, leaving 14 bases between them. CDR1 MDHEN and CDR2 SYDVKM come from the germline V gene. This entry is derived from a study of human thymus T cells. Study observations and caveats: Across thymic and blood repertoires, the usage of V and J genes appeared to be biased.

The clonotype originates from a boy in the first two years of life with a congenital heart defect but otherwise immunologically healthy. The sequencing input was blood. The chain is built from TRBV28 and TRBJ1-1, with D perhaps TRBD1 (5 bases). As DNA, the CDR3 is TGTGCCAGCAGTCCGGAGAGGGGATGGAACACTGAAGCTTTCTTT. Its translation: CASSPERGWNTEAFF.